The 21 T cell receptor beta chains in this list originate from one sample, sequenced in a study of blood T cell repertoires in COVID-19. Sequencing used immunoSEQ multiplex PCR; TCRdb keeps in-frame clones, though not all of them. The table includes about 130,000 clones, around 83% detected once. Sequenced input: peripheral blood. The receptors were gathered from a woman older than 75 with COVID-19, enrolled during active disease.

The rearrangement joins TRBV11-2 to TRBJ2-2; 7 bases fit TRBD2. Germline CDR1 is SGHAT and CDR2 is FQNNGV. Trimming at V came to 3 bases and at J to 1 base, leaving 2 bases not matched to a gene. This CDR3 region has 15 residues. The CDR3 sequence: CASSFSSGNTGELFF. In nucleotides, the CDR3 is TGTGCCAGCAGCTTCTCTAGCGGGAACACCGGGGAGCTGTTTTTT.

The rearrangement joins TRBV12-5 to TRBJ2-3; D perhaps matches TRBD2 (5 bases). V dropped 3 bases and J dropped 6 bases, with 22 bases sitting between them. The CDR3 sequence is 17 residues long. Germline V lookup: CDR1 LGHNT, CDR2 FRNRAP. CDR3 residues: CASGLTSPLRSVDTQYF. In nucleotides, the CDR3 is TGTGCTAGTGGTTTAACGTCACCCCTCCGTAGCGTTGATACGCAGTATTTT.

The chain combines TRBV4-3 with TRBJ2-3, with D tentatively TRBD2 (6 bases). Germline V gene data show CDR1 as LGHNA and CDR2 as YSLEER. This CDR3 contains 20 residues. Trimming cost V 5 bases and J 0 bases, with 27 bases left between them. The CDR3 nucleotides read TGCGCCAGCAGCGAACCCCCCGTGCGGGACGGTAGTACTAGCACAGATACGCAGTATTTT. It is translated as CASSEPPVRDGSTSTDTQYF.

This chain's CDR3 is CASSTGLNFYEQYF. The CDR3 DNA reads TGTGCCAGCAGTACAGGGTTAAATTTCTACGAGCAGTACTTC. The chain recombines TRBV28 with TRBJ2-7; D perhaps matches TRBD1 (6 bases). V lost 5 bases and J 3 bases, leaving 14 bases between the germline ends. The CDR3 contains 14 residues. Germline values: CDR1 MDHEN, CDR2 SYDVKM.

This rearrangement joins TRBV6-2 or TRBV6-3 to TRBJ2-7; possible D gene TRBD2, 5 bases. CDR1 and CDR2 from the germline V gene are MNHEY and SVGEGT. CDR3 size: 16 residues. V gave up 2 bases and J gave up 0 bases, with 14 bases separating them. The CDR3 DNA reads TGTGCCAGCAGTTACCCTACGCAGGACTTCTCCTACGAGCAGTACTTC. Amino acid sequence: CASSYPTQDFSYEQYF.

The chain is built from TRBV5-1 and TRBJ2-3; TRBD2 agrees at 9 bases. J was trimmed by 0 bases and V by 2 bases; bases with no gene match: 1. The CDR3 sequence is 15 residues long. Germline V gene sequence: CDR1 SGHRS, CDR2 YFSETQ. Here the CDR3 DNA reads TGCGCCAGCAGCTTTCTAGCGGGAAGCACAGATACGCAGTATTTT. It yields the protein CASSFLAGSTDTQYF.

The gene calls are TRBV6-6 and TRBJ2-5, with D possibly matching TRBD1 (6 bases). V dropped 6 bases and J dropped 4 bases, with 21 bases sitting between them. Germline values: CDR1 MNHNY, CDR2 SVGAGI (reference sequence). The CDR3 is 16 amino acids. CDR3 in amino acids: CASSSPDGRGGETQYF. For the CDR3, the DNA is TGTGCCAGCAGCTCCCCGGACGGCAGAGGGGGAGAGACCCAGTACTTC.

The V gene is TRBV9, the J gene TRBJ2-1, with TRBD1 matching over 7 bases. CDR1 and CDR2 (germline): SGDLS, YYNGEE. V shed 1 base, J shed 4 bases, and the junction held 5 bases outside the gene matches. This CDR3 region has 15 residues. The DNA for the CDR3 is TGTGCCAGCAGCGTAAGGGACAGACAATACAATGAGCAGTTCTTC. It yields the protein CASSVRDRQYNEQFF.

This clone turned up a few times. This chain uses TRBV9 with TRBJ2-3, with TRBD2 identical over 7 bases. V dropped 2 bases and J dropped 6; count of bases not matched to a gene: 9. Germline CDR1 reads SGDLS; CDR2 reads YYNGEE. The CDR3 is 15 amino acids. In DNA form, the CDR3 reads TGTGCCAGCAGCGTCGCGACTAGCCCGGGCGATACGCAGTATTTT. This sequence encodes CASSVATSPGDTQYF.

The chain links TRBV2 to TRBJ2-1; the match to TRBD2 covers 7 bases. Unmatched junction bases numbered 18, after V lost 6 bases and J lost 7 bases. The CDR3 has 17 amino acids. Germline V gives CDR1 SNHLY, CDR2 FYNNEI. The CDR3 protein is CASRPRIVLADANEQFF. DNA of the CDR3: TGTGCCAGCAGGCCACGGATTGTTCTAGCGGACGCGAATGAGCAGTTCTTC. The variable domain in full, with the rest retrieved from reference TRBV2 and TRBJ2-1, is EPEVTQTPSHQVTQMGQEVILRCVPISNHLYFYWYRQILGQKVEFLVSFYNNEISEKSEIFDDQFSVERPDGSNFTLKIRSTKLEDSAMYFCASRPRIVLADANEQFFGPGTRLTVL.

The chain carries TRBV19 and TRBJ1-5; D unresolved. Germline loops: CDR1 LNHDA, CDR2 SQIVND (reference sequence). V lost 6 bases, J lost 0 bases, and 12 bases lay in between. The CDR3 has 15 amino acids. CDR3 nucleotide sequence: TGTGCCAGTAGCCTTAACATGAATAGCAATCAGCCCCAGCATTTT. It translates to CASSLNMNSNQPQHF.

The chain recombines TRBV11-2 with TRBJ2-7; TRBD2 matches 14 bases. Germline CDR1 is SGHAT and CDR2 is FQNNGV. The CDR3 spans 16 residues. The J segment lost 5 bases and the V segment lost 3 bases, leaving 6 bases of the junction unmatched. As DNA, the CDR3 is TGTGCCAGCAGCTTTTCCCCGGGACTAGCGGGAGACGAGCAGTACTTC. This codes for CASSFSPGLAGDEQYF.

The chain joins TRBV19 to TRBJ1-3, with TRBD1 matching 11 bases. The CDR3 loop spans 16 amino acids. V was clipped by 5 bases and J by 4 bases; unmatched bases: 7. CDR1 and CDR2 from the germline V gene are LNHDA and SQIVND (reference sequence). Here the CDR3 DNA reads TGTGCCAGTAGTGCCGGGACAGGGGGACGCGGAAACACCATATATTTT. Translated: CASSAGTGGRGNTIYF. Combining the CDR3 with reference TRBV19 and TRBJ1-3 gives the whole variable domain DGGITQSPKYLFRKEGQNVTLSCEQNLNHDAMYWYRQDPGQGLRLIYYSQIVNDFQKGDIAEGYSVSREKKESFPLTVTSAQKNPTAFYLCASSAGTGGRGNTIYFGEGSWLTVV.

The chain carries TRBV19 and TRBJ2-2; TRBD2 aligns across 7 bases. V was clipped by 7 bases and J by 4 bases; unmatched bases: 6. Per the germline V gene, CDR1 is LNHDA and CDR2 is SQIVND (reference sequence). The CDR3 is made up of 14 amino acids. The CDR3 region has the DNA TGTGCCAGTACGACTGGGGAGGGCACCGGGGAGCTGTTTTTT. Its translation: CASTTGEGTGELFF.

The chain employs TRBV28 and TRBJ1-1; D is unresolved. The V and J ends lost 5 bases and 2 bases respectively, with 9 bases between them. Germline V gene sequence: CDR1 MDHEN, CDR2 SYDVKM. There are 13 residues in the CDR3. CDR3 residues: CASSPSVNTEAFF. The CDR3 coding sequence is TGTGCCAGCAGTCCCTCGGTTAACACTGAAGCTTTCTTT.

This clone was counted a single time. V usage is TRBV24-1 and J usage is TRBJ2-1; tentatively, D is TRBD1 (6 bases). This CDR3 comprises 14 residues. Germline loops: CDR1 KGHDR, CDR2 SFDVKD. V was shortened by 4 bases and J by 6 bases, with 12 bases between the two germline ends. The CDR3 region is CATSDRTAFNEQFF. In DNA form, the CDR3 reads TGTGCCACCAGTGACCGGACAGCCTTCAATGAGCAGTTCTTC.

The genes are TRBV4-1 and TRBJ2-7, with 11 bases lining up with TRBD2. Germline CDR1 and CDR2: MGHRA and YSYEKL. Germline trimming cut 0 bases from V and 1 base from J; bases unmatched to any gene: 2. This CDR3 contains 16 residues. Here the CDR3 DNA reads TGCGCCAGCAGCCAAGATCCTAGCGGGAGGTCCTACGAGCAGTACTTC. As protein: CASSQDPSGRSYEQYF.

The CDR3 reads CASSRLTPYQETQYF. CDR3 DNA sequence: TGTGCCAGCTCTCGCCTGACACCGTACCAAGAGACCCAGTACTTC. This chain uses TRBV18 with TRBJ2-5; unclear D gene. Trimming stripped 6 bases from V and 0 bases from J, with 14 bases between. The CDR3 is 15 amino acids. Germline V gives CDR1 KGHSH, CDR2 LQKENI.

The chain combines TRBV6-1 with TRBJ1-4; the D is unclear. Germline CDR1 is MNHNS and CDR2 is SASEGT. The CDR3 is 14 amino acids. V was cut by 3 bases and J by 7 bases, with 12 bases left in between. This CDR3 reads CASSDIGVGEKLFF. The CDR3 nucleotides read TGTGCCAGCAGTGATATCGGGGTTGGTGAAAAACTGTTTTTT.

The rearrangement uses TRBV7-9 and TRBJ2-5, with TRBD1 as a possible D gene (5 bases). CDR1 SEHNR and CDR2 FQNEAQ come from the germline V gene (reference sequence). The CDR3 spans 16 residues. Trimming pared 4 bases from V and 2 bases from J, leaving 17 bases between. Here the CDR3 DNA reads TGTGCCAGCAGCTCACGGGCCACAGGTCTTCAAGAGACCCAGTACTTC. This translates into CASSSRATGLQETQYF.

As concerns this clone: The sample has other DNA sequences that encode this CDR3 too. V and J are TRBV7-9 and TRBJ2-7, with D unresolved. CDR3 length: 11 amino acids. The germline V gene encodes CDR1 SEHNR and CDR2 FQNEAQ (reference sequence). V lost 6 bases, J lost 4 bases, and 7 bases lay in between. In DNA, the CDR3 is TGTGCCAGCAGTTCCTTATACGAGCAGTACTTC. Translating gives CASSSLYEQYF.